A single sample is the source of the 8 T cell receptor beta chains below, sequenced in a study of PD-1 blockade in mismatch repair-deficient tumors. Some clones are missing from TCRdb's copy, which holds only in-frame ones; the method was immunoSEQ multiplex PCR. The table records approximately 37,000 clones, around 83% of them present only once. Sequencing was performed on peripheral blood, taken about 81 weeks after starting pembrolizumab. The receptors were sampled from an adult with mismatch repair-deficient cancer.

The J gene is TRBJ2-2, the V gene TRBV19, with 16 bases that match TRBD2. The CDR3 totals 17 residues. Germline V lookup: CDR1 LNHDA, CDR2 SQIVND (reference sequence). V gave up 10 bases and J gave up 2 bases; unmatched junction bases: 7. CDR3 nucleotides: TGTGCCACCGAAGGGACTAGCGGGAGGGTAAACACCGGGGAGCTGTTTTTT. Protein sequence: CATEGTSGRVNTGELFF. Looking up the rest from reference TRBV19 and TRBJ2-2 gives the full variable domain: DGGITQSPKYLFRKEGQNVTLSCEQNLNHDAMYWYRQDPGQGLRLIYYSQIVNDFQKGDIAEGYSVSREKKESFPLTVTSAQKNPTAFYLCATEGTSGRVNTGELFFGEGSRLTVL.

This chain uses TRBV21-1 with TRBJ2-1. TRBV21-1 represents a pseudogene. The CDR3 is 11 amino acids. Here the CDR3 DNA reads TGTGCCAGCAGCTCTGGCAATGAGCAGTTCTTC. Its protein product is CASSSGNEQFF.

The V call is TRBV10-1, the J call TRBJ2-3; D remains ambiguous. The germline V gene has CDR1 WNHNN and CDR2 SYGVQD (reference sequence). The germline V and J ends were trimmed by 4 bases and 2 bases, with 13 bases remaining between them. This CDR3 is 15 amino acids long. The CDR3 loop reads CASSVNTGNTDTQYF. The CDR3 DNA is TGCGCCAGCAGTGTTAACACGGGTAACACAGATACGCAGTATTTT.

This chain joins TRBV9 and TRBJ2-7; the match to TRBD2 covers 10 bases. The germline gives CDR1 SGDLS, CDR2 YYNGEE. V trimming: 0 bases; J trimming: 6 bases; junction bases outside the gene matches: 3. This CDR3 is built from 14 residues. This chain's CDR3 is CASSVGLAGVEQYF. As DNA, the CDR3 is TGTGCCAGCAGCGTAGGTCTAGCGGGAGTCGAGCAGTACTTC.

CDR3 DNA: TGTGCCAGCAGTGAAGGTGGGGACGGTGGAAACACCATATATTTT. Translated, it gives CASSEGGDGGNTIYF. The chain employs TRBV6-1 and TRBJ1-3, with D maybe TRBD1 (5 bases). Germline CDR1 MNHNS, CDR2 SASEGT. CDR3 size: 15 residues. With 1 base removed from V and 3 bases from J, the gap between germline ends came to 10 bases.

The chain uses TRBV9 and TRBJ2-3; 9 bases fit TRBD2. V was clipped by 4 bases and J by 6 bases; unmatched bases: 12. Germline CDR1 reads SGDLS; CDR2 reads YYNGEE. CDR3 length: 16 residues. CDR3 bases: TGTGCCAGCAGCCCGCGACTAGCGGCAGGAGTGGATACGCAGTATTTT. It is translated as CASSPRLAAGVDTQYF.

The V call is TRBV18, the J call TRBJ2-7; possible D gene TRBD1, 5 bases. This CDR3 is built from 14 residues. Trimming cost V 3 bases and J 2 bases, with 11 bases left between them. CDR1 and CDR2 (germline): KGHSH, LQKENI. The DNA of the CDR3 is TGTGCCAGCTCACCTACGACAGCCACCTACGAGCAGTACTTC. Protein sequence: CASSPTTATYEQYF.

The V and J genes are TRBV7-8 and TRBJ1-5; no definite D call. Germline V gene sequence: CDR1 SGHVS, CDR2 FQNEAQ. This CDR3 has 15 amino acids. The V gene lost 1 base and the J gene lost 5 bases, with 12 bases spanning the gap. CDR3 in DNA: TGTGCCAGCAGCTTAGGTGGGAGGCAAGATCAGCCCCAGCATTTT. Translation: CASSLGGRQDQPQHF.